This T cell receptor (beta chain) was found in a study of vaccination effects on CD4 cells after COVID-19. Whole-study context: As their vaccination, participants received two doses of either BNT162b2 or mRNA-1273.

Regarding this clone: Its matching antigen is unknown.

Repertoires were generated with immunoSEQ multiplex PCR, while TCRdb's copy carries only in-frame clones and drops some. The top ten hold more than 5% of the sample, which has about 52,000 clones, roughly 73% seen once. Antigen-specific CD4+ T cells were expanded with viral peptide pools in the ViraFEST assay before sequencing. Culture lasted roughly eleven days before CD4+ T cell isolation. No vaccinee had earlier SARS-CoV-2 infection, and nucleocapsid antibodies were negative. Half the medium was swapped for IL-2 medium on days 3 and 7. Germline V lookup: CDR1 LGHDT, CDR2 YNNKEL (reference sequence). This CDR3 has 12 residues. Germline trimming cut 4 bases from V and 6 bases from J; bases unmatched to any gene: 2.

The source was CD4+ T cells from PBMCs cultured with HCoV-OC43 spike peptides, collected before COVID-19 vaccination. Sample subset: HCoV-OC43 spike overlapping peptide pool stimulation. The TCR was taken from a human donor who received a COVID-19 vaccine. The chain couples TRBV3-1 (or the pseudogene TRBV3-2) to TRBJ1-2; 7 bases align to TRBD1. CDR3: CASSRGTDGYTF. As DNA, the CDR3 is TGTGCCAGCAGCCGTGGGACAGATGGCTACACCTTC.